Here is one TCR beta chain with its context. Its antigen is undetermined. The sample belongs to a study of T cell responses to AZD1222 COVID-19 vaccine. Data came from immunoSEQ multiplex PCR; TCRdb stores just in-frame clones and leaves some out. The sample records approximately 170,000 clones, just over 90% being singletons. CDR1 and CDR2 (germline): ENHRY, SYGVKD. V lost 2 bases and J lost 6; bases outside the gene matches: 5. CDR3 length: 14 amino acids. General study results and limits: Only after the peak T cell response were repertoires sampled. Reports indicate that nearly half of spike-specific TCRs are directed at unmutated variant regions. Donors, mostly white British, included more females; clonal diversity was possibly underestimated.

V usage is TRBV10-3 and J usage is TRBJ2-3; TRBD2 matches at 7 bases. Here the sequenced sample was peripheral blood, taken on day 0 of AZD1222 vaccination. This TCR was recovered from an adult in good health. CDR3 region: CAISEGRESDTQYF. CDR3 bases: TGTGCCATCAGTGAGGGGAGGGAGTCCGATACGCAGTATTTT.